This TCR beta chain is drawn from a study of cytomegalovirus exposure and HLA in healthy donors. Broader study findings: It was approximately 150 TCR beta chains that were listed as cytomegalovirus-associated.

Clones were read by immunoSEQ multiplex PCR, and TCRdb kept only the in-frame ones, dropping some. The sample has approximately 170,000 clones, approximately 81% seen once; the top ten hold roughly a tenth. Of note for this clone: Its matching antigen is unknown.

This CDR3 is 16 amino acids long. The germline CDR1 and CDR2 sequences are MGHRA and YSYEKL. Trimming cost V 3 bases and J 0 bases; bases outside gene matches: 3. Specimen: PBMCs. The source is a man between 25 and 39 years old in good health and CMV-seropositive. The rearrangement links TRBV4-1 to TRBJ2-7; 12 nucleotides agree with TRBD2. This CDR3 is CASSQGTSGFSYEQYF. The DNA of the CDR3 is TGCGCCAGCAGCCAGGGGACTAGCGGGTTCTCCTACGAGCAGTACTTC.